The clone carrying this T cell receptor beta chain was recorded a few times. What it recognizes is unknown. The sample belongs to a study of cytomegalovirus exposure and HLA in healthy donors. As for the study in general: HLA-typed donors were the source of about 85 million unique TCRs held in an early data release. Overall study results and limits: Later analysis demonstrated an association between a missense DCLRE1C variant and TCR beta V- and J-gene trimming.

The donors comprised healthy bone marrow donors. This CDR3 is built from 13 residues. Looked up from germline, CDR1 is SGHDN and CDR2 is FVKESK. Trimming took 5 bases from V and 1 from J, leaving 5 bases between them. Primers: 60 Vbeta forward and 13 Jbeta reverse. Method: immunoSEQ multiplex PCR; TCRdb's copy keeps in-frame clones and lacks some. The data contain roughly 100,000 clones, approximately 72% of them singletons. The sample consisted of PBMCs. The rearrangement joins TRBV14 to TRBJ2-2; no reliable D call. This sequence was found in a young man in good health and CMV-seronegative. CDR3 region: CASSYRNTGELFF. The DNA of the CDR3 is TGTGCCAGCAGCTATCGGAACACCGGGGAGCTGTTTTTT.